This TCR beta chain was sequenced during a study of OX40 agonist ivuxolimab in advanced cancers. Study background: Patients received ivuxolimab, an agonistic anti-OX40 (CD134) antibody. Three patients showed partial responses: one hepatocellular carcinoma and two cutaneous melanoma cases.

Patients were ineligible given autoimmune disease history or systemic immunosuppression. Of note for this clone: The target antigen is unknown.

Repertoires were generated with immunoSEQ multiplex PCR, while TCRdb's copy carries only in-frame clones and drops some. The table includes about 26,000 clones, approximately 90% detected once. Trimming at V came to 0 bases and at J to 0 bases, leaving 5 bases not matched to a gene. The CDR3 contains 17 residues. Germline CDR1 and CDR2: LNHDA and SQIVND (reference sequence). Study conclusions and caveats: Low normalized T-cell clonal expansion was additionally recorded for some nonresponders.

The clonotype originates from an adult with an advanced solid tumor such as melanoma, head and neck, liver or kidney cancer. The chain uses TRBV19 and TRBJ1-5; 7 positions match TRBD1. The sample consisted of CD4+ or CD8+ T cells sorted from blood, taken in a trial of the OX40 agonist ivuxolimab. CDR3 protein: CASSIDWDSHSNQPQHF. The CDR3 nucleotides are TGTGCCAGTAGTATAGACTGGGACAGCCATAGCAATCAGCCCCAGCATTTT.